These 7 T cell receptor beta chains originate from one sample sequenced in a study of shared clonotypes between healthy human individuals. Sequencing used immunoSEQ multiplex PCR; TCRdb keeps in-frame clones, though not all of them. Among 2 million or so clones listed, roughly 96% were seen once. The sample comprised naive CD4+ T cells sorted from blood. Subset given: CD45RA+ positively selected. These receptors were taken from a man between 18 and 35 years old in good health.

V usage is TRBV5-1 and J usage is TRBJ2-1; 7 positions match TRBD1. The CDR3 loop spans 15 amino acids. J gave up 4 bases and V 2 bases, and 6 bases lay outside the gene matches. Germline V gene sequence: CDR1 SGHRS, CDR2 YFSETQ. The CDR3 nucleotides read TGCGCCAGCAGCTTCCCTGACAGGGAGTACAATGAGCAGTTCTTC. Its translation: CASSFPDREYNEQFF.

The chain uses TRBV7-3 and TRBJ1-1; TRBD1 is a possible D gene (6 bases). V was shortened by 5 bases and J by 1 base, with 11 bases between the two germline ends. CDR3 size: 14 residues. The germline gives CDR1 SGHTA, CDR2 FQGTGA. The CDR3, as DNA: TGTGCCAGCAGCCCCACGACAGGGAACACTGAAGCTTTCTTT. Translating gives CASSPTTGNTEAFF.

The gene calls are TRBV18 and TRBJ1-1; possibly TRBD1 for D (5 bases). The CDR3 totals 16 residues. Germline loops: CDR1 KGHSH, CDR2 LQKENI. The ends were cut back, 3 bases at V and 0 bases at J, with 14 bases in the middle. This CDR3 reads CASSPILGQMNTEAFF. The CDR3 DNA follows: TGTGCCAGCTCACCTATACTAGGACAAATGAACACTGAAGCTTTCTTT.

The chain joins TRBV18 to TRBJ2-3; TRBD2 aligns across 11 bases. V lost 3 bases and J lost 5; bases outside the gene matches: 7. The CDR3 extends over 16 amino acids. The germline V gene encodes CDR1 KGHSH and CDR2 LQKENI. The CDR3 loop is CASSPLAGGRGDTQYF. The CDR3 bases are TGTGCCAGCTCACCCCTAGCGGGGGGCCGAGGAGATACGCAGTATTTT.

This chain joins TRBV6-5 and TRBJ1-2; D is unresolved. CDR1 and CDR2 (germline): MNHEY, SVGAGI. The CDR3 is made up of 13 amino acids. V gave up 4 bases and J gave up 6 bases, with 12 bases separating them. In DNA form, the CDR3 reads TGTGCCAGCAGTTTAGCCGGGAGAAATGGCTACACCTTC. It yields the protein CASSLAGRNGYTF.

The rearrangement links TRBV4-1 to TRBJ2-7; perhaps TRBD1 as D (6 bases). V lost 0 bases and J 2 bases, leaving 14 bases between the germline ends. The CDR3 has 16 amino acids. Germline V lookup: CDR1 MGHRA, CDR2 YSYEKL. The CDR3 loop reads CASSQDGWGLTYEQYF. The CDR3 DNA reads TGCGCCAGCAGCCAAGACGGGTGGGGGCTTACCTACGAGCAGTACTTC.

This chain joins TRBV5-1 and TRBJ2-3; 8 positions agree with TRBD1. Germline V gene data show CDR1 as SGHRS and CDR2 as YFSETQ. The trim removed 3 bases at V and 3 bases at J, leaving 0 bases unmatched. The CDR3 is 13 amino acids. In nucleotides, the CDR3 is TGCGCCAGCAGCTGGGACAGGACAGATACGCAGTATTTT. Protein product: CASSWDRTDTQYF.